These 2 T cell receptor beta chains were all obtained from the same sample, sequenced in a study of response to subunit inactivated influenza vaccine. TCRdb re-derived calls from the RT-PCR reads in MiXCR, one entry per CDR3 protein. The profile shows about 530,000 distinct CDR3 sequences, 10% to 15% of them singletons. This material consisted of PBMCs from blood, taken on the day of vaccination. Every receptor here comes from a man aged 45-65 years who received an inactivated influenza vaccine.

Only a few counts were recorded for this clonotype. CDR3 in DNA: TGCGCCAGCAGCTTGAGCGGCGGGGAAGTGTACGAGCAGTACTTC. Protein sequence: CASSLSGGEVYEQYF. V and J are TRBV5-1 and TRBJ2-7; a weak D match, TRBD2 (6 bases). Germline V gene lookup returns CDR1 SGHRS and CDR2 YFSETQ. The CDR3 has 15 residues. Trimming shortened V by 1 base and J by 4 bases, and 15 bases separated the two germline ends.

The rearrangement links TRBV5-1 to TRBJ2-5; a possible D gene is TRBD1 (6 bases). CDR3 length: 14 amino acids. Germline V gene lookup returns CDR1 SGHRS and CDR2 YFSETQ. Trimming shortened V by 4 bases and J by 5 bases, and 15 bases separated the two germline ends. CDR3 sequence: CASSANDRSETQYF. The CDR3, as DNA: TGCGCCAGCAGCGCAAACGACAGGAGTGAGACCCAGTACTTC.